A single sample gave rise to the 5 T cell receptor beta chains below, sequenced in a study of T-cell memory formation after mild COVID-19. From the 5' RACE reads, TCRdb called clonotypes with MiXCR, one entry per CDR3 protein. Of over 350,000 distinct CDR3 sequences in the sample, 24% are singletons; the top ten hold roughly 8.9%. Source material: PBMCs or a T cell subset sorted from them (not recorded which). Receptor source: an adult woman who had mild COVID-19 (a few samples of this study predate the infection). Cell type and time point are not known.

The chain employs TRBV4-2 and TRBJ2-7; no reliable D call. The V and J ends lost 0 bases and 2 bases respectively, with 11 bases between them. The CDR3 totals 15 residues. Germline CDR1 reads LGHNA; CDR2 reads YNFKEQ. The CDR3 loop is CASSQELGLAYEQYF. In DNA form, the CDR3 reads TGTGCCAGCAGCCAAGAGTTGGGCCTGGCCTACGAGCAGTACTTC.

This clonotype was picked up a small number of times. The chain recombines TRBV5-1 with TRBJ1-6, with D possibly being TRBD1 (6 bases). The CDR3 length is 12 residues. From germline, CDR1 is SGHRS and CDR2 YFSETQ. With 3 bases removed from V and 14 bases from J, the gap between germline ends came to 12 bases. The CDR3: CASSSDRLSLHF. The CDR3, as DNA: TGCGCCAGCAGCTCGGACAGACTGTCCCTCCACTTT.

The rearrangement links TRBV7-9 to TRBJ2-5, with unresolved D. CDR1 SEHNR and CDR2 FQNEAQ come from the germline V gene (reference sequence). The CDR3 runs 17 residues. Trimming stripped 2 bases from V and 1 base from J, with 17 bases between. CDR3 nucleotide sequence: TGTGCCAGCAGCTTACAACTGGGGTTGGTGGGCCAAGAGACCCAGTACTTC. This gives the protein CASSLQLGLVGQETQYF.

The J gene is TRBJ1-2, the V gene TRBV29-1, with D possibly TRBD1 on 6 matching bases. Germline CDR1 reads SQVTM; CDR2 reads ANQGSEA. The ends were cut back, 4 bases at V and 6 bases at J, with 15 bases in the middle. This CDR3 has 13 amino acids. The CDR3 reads CSVVSRGGDGYTF. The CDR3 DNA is TGCAGCGTTGTTTCAAGAGGGGGTGATGGCTACACCTTC.

CDR3 protein: CASSVGSREAFF. In nucleotides, the CDR3 is TGTGCCAGCAGCGTAGGGAGCCGTGAAGCTTTCTTT. The genes are TRBV9 and TRBJ1-1, with D hard to call. Germline V lookup: CDR1 SGDLS, CDR2 YYNGEE. CDR3 length: 12 amino acids. V lost 0 bases and J lost 7, with 7 bases in between.